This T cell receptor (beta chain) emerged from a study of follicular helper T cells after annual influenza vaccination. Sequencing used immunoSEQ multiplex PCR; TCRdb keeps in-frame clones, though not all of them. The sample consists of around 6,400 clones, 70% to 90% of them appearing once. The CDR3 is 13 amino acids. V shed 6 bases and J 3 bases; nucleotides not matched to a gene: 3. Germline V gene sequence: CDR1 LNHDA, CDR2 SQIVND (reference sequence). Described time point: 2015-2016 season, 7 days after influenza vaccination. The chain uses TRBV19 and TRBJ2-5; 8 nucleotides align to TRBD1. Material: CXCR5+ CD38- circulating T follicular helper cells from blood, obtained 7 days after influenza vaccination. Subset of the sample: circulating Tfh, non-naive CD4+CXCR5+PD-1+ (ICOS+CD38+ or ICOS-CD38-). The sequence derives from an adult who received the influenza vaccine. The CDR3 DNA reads TGTGCCAGTAGACCGACAGGGGAAGAGACCCAGTACTTC. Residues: CASRPTGEETQYF.